Below are 23 T cell receptor beta chains sequenced from a single sample in a study of radiation and T cells in renal cell carcinoma. The table came from immunoSEQ multiplex PCR; TCRdb's copy has only in-frame clones and leaves some out. The sample lists 100,000 to 150,000 clones, around 81% seen once, with roughly 6% in the top ten. Indicated time point: blood 2 weeks post-SBRT. Documented treatment: 15 Gy SBRT to primary tumor, nephrectomy 4 weeks later. This specimen consisted of blood, obtained from a patient whose treatment included radiotherapy and nephrectomy. The receptors were sampled from a man aged 45-60 years with renal cell carcinoma.

The chain combines TRBV7-6 with TRBJ1-3; D is perhaps TRBD1 (5 bases). Trimming took 3 bases from V and 0 from J, leaving 9 bases between them. Germline loops: CDR1 SGHVS, CDR2 FNYEAQ. The CDR3 has 15 residues. CDR3 loop: CASSLGPNSGNTIYF. DNA of the CDR3: TGTGCCAGCAGCTTGGGACCGAACTCTGGAAACACCATATATTTT. The whole variable domain, filled in from reference TRBV7-6 and TRBJ1-3, reads GAGVSQSPRYKVTKRGQDVALRCDPISGHVSLYWYRQALGQGPEFLTYFNYEAQQDKSGLPNDRFSAERPEGSISTLTIQRTEQRDSAMYRCASSLGPNSGNTIYFGEGSWLTVV.

The chain joins TRBV7-9 to TRBJ1-1; 10 bases are a match to TRBD1. The CDR3 has 17 amino acids. Germline V gives CDR1 SEHNR, CDR2 FQNEAQ (reference sequence). V lost 0 bases to trimming and J lost 6 bases; unmatched junction nucleotides: 10. The CDR3 is CASSLAWDRGATAEAFF. The CDR3 DNA follows: TGTGCCAGCAGCTTAGCTTGGGACAGGGGAGCGACCGCTGAAGCTTTCTTT.

CDR3 sequence reads: CASSILAYGGDYEQYF. The CDR3 nucleotides are TGTGCCAGCAGCATCCTAGCGTATGGGGGAGATTACGAGCAGTACTTC. J is TRBJ2-7 and V is TRBV7-9, with D perhaps TRBD2 (6 bases). Germline lookup yields CDR1 SEHNR and CDR2 FQNEAQ (reference sequence). The CDR3 consists of 16 residues. The V gene lost 5 bases and the J gene lost 4 bases, with 21 bases spanning the gap.

This chain joins TRBV19 and TRBJ1-5, with D possibly being TRBD1 (5 bases). This CDR3 has 14 amino acids. The germline CDR1 and CDR2 sequences are LNHDA and SQIVND (reference sequence). V was cut by 5 bases and J by 4 bases, with 12 bases left in between. This chain's CDR3 is CASSLWGGNQPQHF. Here the CDR3 DNA reads TGTGCCAGTAGTTTATGGGGGGGAAATCAGCCCCAGCATTTT. Variable domain in full (rest from reference TRBV19 and TRBJ1-5): DGGITQSPKYLFRKEGQNVTLSCEQNLNHDAMYWYRQDPGQGLRLIYYSQIVNDFQKGDIAEGYSVSREKKESFPLTVTSAQKNPTAFYLCASSLWGGNQPQHFGDGTRLSIL.

This clone has a single count. This chain connects TRBV27 to TRBJ2-5; no definite D call. Germline CDR1 and CDR2: MNHEY and SMNVEV (reference sequence). V lost 2 bases to trimming and J lost 4 bases, with 11 bases between them. The CDR3 covers 14 residues. CDR3 in amino acids: CASSLRGTLETQYF. CDR3 DNA sequence: TGTGCCAGCAGTTTAAGAGGCACTTTAGAGACCCAGTACTTC.

On this clone itself: One end of the junction is discordant with germline, which a read error may explain. The chain carries TRBV5-6 and TRBJ2-7; 7 bases fit TRBD1. Germline V gives CDR1 SGHDT, CDR2 YYEEEE. The CDR3 spans 18 residues. Here the CDR3 reads CANSAAHRYRDRPYEQYF. The CDR3 nucleotides are TGTGCCAACAGCGCCGCACACCGATACCGGGACAGACCCTACGAGCAGTACTTC.

The table lists this clone with a few counts. The rearrangement links TRBV5-4 to TRBJ1-4; unclear D gene. The germline CDR1 and CDR2 sequences are SGHNT and YYREEE (reference sequence). Trimming took 3 bases from V and 5 from J, leaving 11 bases between them. The CDR3 spans 14 residues. The CDR3 coding sequence is TGTGCCAGCAGCTCAGGTGGGCTAAATGAAAAACTGTTTTTT. This sequence encodes CASSSGGLNEKLFF.

DNA for the CDR3: TGTGCCAGCTCAAGCTCGGGGGGTAACTCTGGAAACACCATATATTTT. This gives the protein CASSSSGGNSGNTIYF. V and J are TRBV18 and TRBJ1-3, with a weak D call TRBD1 (5 bases). Trimming took 5 bases from V and 0 from J, leaving 14 bases between them. The CDR3 sequence is 16 residues long. Per germline, CDR1 KGHSH and CDR2 LQKENI.

The chain links TRBV6-5 to TRBJ1-5; D ambiguous. CDR3 length equals 13 residues. The V end was cut by 7 bases, the J end by 5 bases, with 12 bases between. Germline CDR1 is MNHEY and CDR2 is SVGAGI. The CDR3 DNA sequence: TGTGCCAGCACCACCGACCCTTATCAGCCCCAGCATTTT. Protein: CASTTDPYQPQHF.

The chain uses TRBV18 and TRBJ1-1, with D perhaps matching TRBD1 (6 bases). CDR1 and CDR2 (germline): KGHSH, LQKENI. CDR3 length: 17 amino acids. The V end was cut by 3 bases, the J end by 6 bases, with 23 bases between. CDR3 sequence reads: CASSPSTQGQGGAEAFF. For the CDR3, the DNA is TGTGCCAGCTCACCCTCTACCCAGGGGCAAGGTGGCGCTGAAGCTTTCTTT. The full variable domain, with the rest looked up from reference TRBV18 and TRBJ1-1, is NAGVMQNPRHLVRRRGQEARLRCSPMKGHSHVYWYRQLPEEGLKFMVYLQKENIIDESGMPKERFSAEFPKEGPSILRIQQVVRGDSAAYFCASSPSTQGQGGAEAFFGQGTRLTVV.

The chain links TRBV6-5 to TRBJ2-7; 9 bases match TRBD1. The CDR3 totals 15 residues. Germline V lookup: CDR1 MNHEY, CDR2 SVGAGI. The J segment lost 3 bases and the V segment lost 2 bases, leaving 5 bases of the junction unmatched. Here the CDR3 DNA reads TGTGCCAGCAGTTACAGTGTGGGACAGGGCTACGAGCAGTACTTC. The encoded protein is CASSYSVGQGYEQYF.

This chain joins TRBV7-6 and TRBJ2-5, with D tentatively TRBD1 (7 bases). V gave up 5 bases and J gave up 4 bases, with 29 bases separating them. Germline CDR1 reads SGHVS; CDR2 reads FNYEAQ. The CDR3 totals 19 residues. CDR3 in DNA: TGTGCCAGCAGCATCACAGGGGAGGCTTTTTTCGGTCCACGAGAGACCCAGTACTTC. Its protein is CASSITGEAFFGPRETQYF.

The chain uses TRBV2 and TRBJ2-7; a weak D match, TRBD1 (5 bases). Germline-derived CDR1 and CDR2 are SNHLY and FYNNEI. V lost 3 bases and J lost 2, with 14 bases in between. The CDR3 totals 15 residues. As DNA, the CDR3 is TGTGCCAGCAGTGAGTTCAAGGGGAACCCCTACGAGCAGTACTTC. This codes for CASSEFKGNPYEQYF. Supplemented by reference TRBV2 and TRBJ2-7, the full variable domain reads EPEVTQTPSHQVTQMGQEVILRCVPISNHLYFYWYRQILGQKVEFLVSFYNNEISEKSEIFDDQFSVERPDGSNFTLKIRSTKLEDSAMYFCASSEFKGNPYEQYFGPGTRLTVT.

The V gene is TRBV7-3, the J gene TRBJ2-3; TRBD2 aligns across 8 bases. The ends lost 4 bases at V and 4 bases at J; junction bases unmatched: 4. The germline gives CDR1 SGHTA, CDR2 FQGTGA. CDR3 length: 14 residues. CDR3 DNA: TGTGCCAGCAGCTATGGCGGGAGGCCAGATACGCAGTATTTT. Translation gives CASSYGGRPDTQYF.

The rearrangement uses TRBV29-1 and TRBJ2-7; D possibly corresponds to TRBD1 (7 bases). The germline V gene encodes CDR1 SQVTM and CDR2 ANQGSEA. The CDR3 is made up of 13 amino acids. Deletions cut 3 bases from V and 3 bases from J, with 12 bases between. Here the CDR3 reads CSVERQGGYEQYF. The DNA for the CDR3 is TGCAGCGTTGAGAGACAGGGAGGCTACGAGCAGTACTTC.

V gene TRBV7-3 combines with J gene TRBJ1-1; maybe TRBD1 (5 bases). The germline CDR1 and CDR2 sequences are SGHTA and FQGTGA. CDR3 length equals 13 residues. The germline V and J ends were trimmed by 6 bases and 2 bases, with 10 bases remaining between them. The CDR3 protein is CASSRQFNTEAFF. The CDR3 DNA is TGTGCCAGCAGTCGACAGTTTAACACTGAAGCTTTCTTT.

V is TRBV4-1 and J is TRBJ1-5; D possibly corresponds to TRBD1 (5 bases). Germline V gene data show CDR1 as MGHRA and CDR2 as YSYEKL. The V gene lost 1 base and the J gene lost 6 bases, with 13 bases spanning the gap. There are 15 residues in the CDR3. Here the CDR3 reads CASSQGVMGGQPQHF. CDR3 DNA: TGCGCCAGCAGCCAAGGCGTGATGGGGGGTCAGCCCCAGCATTTT.

J is TRBJ2-4 and V is TRBV6-1; the match to TRBD1 covers 7 bases. Germline trimming cut 6 bases from V and 3 bases from J; bases unmatched to any gene: 8. The germline gives CDR1 MNHNS, CDR2 SASEGT. The CDR3 spans 15 residues. The CDR3 region is CASRPGQDGKNIQYF. CDR3 DNA sequence: TGTGCCAGCAGGCCCGGACAGGATGGCAAAAACATTCAGTACTTC.

V usage is TRBV5-4 and J usage is TRBJ2-7; D call uncertain. Germline CDR1 is SGHNT and CDR2 is YYREEE (reference sequence). Trimming removed 4 bases from V and 0 bases from J, with 8 bases in between. The CDR3 contains 13 residues. The CDR3 protein is CASSPSFSYEQYF. CDR3 sequence (DNA): TGTGCCAGCAGCCCTAGTTTCTCCTACGAGCAGTACTTC.

The chain employs TRBV2 and TRBJ1-1, with 7 bases identical to TRBD1. Per germline, CDR1 SNHLY and CDR2 FYNNEI. The CDR3 runs 14 residues. The V and J ends lost 5 bases and 2 bases, in that order; junction bases with no gene match: 5. The CDR3 loop reads CASSLQGINTEAFF. The CDR3 DNA reads as TGTGCCAGCAGTCTACAGGGGATTAACACTGAAGCTTTCTTT.

The CDR3 DNA reads TGTGCCAGCAGCTTGGGGACAGGGGATTACAATGAGCAGTTCTTC. Amino acids: CASSLGTGDYNEQFF. This chain uses TRBV5-4 with TRBJ2-1, with 9 bases fitting TRBD1. Trimming at V came to 0 bases and at J to 4 bases, leaving 2 bases not matched to a gene. Germline V gene lookup returns CDR1 SGHNT and CDR2 YYREEE (reference sequence). The length of the CDR3 is 15 residues.

A single count supports this clone. This chain joins TRBV9 and TRBJ2-7; tentatively, D is TRBD2 (5 bases). V gave up 0 bases and J gave up 0 bases, with 10 bases separating them. The CDR3 covers 15 residues. Germline V CDR1 and CDR2: SGDLS, YYNGEE. CDR3 nucleotide sequence: TGTGCCAGCAGCGTAGGCGGGCGGAACTCCTACGAGCAGTACTTC. Translating gives CASSVGGRNSYEQYF.

V gene TRBV25-1 combines with J gene TRBJ1-2; possible D gene TRBD1, 6 bases. V lost 6 bases and J lost 5, with 7 bases in between. The germline gives CDR1 MGHDK, CDR2 SYGVNS. There are 11 residues in the CDR3. The DNA for the CDR3 is TGTGCCAGCAGAGGACAGTATGGCTACACCTTC. Translating it yields CASRGQYGYTF.